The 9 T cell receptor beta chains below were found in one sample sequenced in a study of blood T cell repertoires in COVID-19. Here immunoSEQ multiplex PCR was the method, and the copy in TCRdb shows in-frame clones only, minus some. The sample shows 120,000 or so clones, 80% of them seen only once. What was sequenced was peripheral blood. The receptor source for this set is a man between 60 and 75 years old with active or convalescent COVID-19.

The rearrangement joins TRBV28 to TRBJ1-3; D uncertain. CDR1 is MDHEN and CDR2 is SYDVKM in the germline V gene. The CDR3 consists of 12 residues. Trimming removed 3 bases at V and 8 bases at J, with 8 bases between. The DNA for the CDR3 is TGTGCCAGCAGTTTGGCGAGGCACACCATATATTTT. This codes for CASSLARHTIYF.

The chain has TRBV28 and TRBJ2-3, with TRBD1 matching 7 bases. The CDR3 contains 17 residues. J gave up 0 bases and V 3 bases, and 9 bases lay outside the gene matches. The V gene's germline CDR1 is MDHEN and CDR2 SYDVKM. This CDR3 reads CASSFPRDRASTDTQYF. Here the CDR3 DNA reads TGTGCCAGCAGTTTCCCCCGAGACAGGGCAAGCACAGATACGCAGTATTTT.

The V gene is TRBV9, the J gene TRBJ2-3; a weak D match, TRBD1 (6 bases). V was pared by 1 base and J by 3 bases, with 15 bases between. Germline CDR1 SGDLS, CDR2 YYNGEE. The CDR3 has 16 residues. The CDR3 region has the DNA TGTGCCAGCAGCGTAAACCGAGACAGGACAACAGATACGCAGTATTTT. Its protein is CASSVNRDRTTDTQYF.

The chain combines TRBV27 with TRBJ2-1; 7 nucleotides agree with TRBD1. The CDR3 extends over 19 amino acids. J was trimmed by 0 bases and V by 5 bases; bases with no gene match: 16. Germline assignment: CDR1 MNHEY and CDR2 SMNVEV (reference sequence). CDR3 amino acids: CASSTSGTEWLGSYNEQFF. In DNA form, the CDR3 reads TGTGCCAGCAGTACATCCGGGACAGAGTGGTTAGGCTCCTACAATGAGCAGTTCTTC.

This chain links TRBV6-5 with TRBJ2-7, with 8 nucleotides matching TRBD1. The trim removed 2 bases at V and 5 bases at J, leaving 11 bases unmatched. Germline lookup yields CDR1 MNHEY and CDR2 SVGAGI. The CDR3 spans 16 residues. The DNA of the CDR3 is TGTGCCAGCAGTTACCCTTACGACAGGGGATCAGACGAGCAGTACTTC. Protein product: CASSYPYDRGSDEQYF.

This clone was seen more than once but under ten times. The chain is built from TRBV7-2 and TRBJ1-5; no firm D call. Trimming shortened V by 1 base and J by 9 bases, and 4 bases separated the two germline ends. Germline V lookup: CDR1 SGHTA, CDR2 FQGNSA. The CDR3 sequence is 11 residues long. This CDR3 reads CASSLDGPQHF. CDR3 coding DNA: TGTGCCAGCAGCTTAGACGGGCCCCAGCATTTT.

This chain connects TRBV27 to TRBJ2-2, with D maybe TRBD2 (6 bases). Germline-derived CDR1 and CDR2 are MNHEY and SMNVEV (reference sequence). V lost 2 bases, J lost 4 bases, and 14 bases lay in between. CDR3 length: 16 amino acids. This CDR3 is CASSLERADFTGELFF. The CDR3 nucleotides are TGTGCCAGCAGTTTAGAGCGGGCTGATTTCACCGGGGAGCTGTTTTTT.

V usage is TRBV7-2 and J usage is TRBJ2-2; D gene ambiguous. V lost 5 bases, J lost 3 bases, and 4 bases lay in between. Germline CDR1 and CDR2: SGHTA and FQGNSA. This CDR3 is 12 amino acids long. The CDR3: CASSLYTGELFF. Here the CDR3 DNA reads TGTGCCAGCAGCCTCTACACCGGGGAGCTGTTTTTT.

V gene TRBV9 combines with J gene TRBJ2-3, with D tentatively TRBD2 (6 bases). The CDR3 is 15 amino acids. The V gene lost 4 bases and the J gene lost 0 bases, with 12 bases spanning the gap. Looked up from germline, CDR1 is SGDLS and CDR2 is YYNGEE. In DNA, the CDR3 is TGTGCCAGCAGCAAGGGACTGGCTAGCACAGATACGCAGTATTTT. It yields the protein CASSKGLASTDTQYF.